The 18 T cell receptor beta chains below were found in one sample sequenced in a study of cytomegalovirus exposure and HLA in healthy donors (dated by TCRdb to about 2017). The library was made by the immunoSEQ multiplex PCR assay. A mixture of 60 forward primers for TCR Vbeta segments and 13 reverse primers for TCR Jbeta segments was used in the multiplex PCR. TCRdb re-hosts the immuneACCESS table, in-frame sequences only. Its copies lack some clones; in the studies checked, an unresolved V gene accounts for under half of them, and the cause for the rest is not known. Counted in this sample were 100,000 to 150,000 clones; 70% to 80% of them appeared once. The ten largest clones take up less than 3% of the sample. The sequencing sample was made of PBMCs. All receptors derive from a woman in her 40s in good health and CMV-seropositive.

CDR3 sequence (DNA): TGCGCCAGCAGCTTGGACAGCTCTAATTCACCCCTCCACTTT. Translating it yields CASSLDSSNSPLHF. V and J are TRBV5-1 and TRBJ1-6, with D unresolved. The germline gives CDR1 SGHRS, CDR2 YFSETQ. V was pared by 0 bases and J by 6 bases, with 7 bases between. This CDR3 is built from 14 residues. Based on the CDR3 plus reference TRBV5-1 and TRBJ1-6, the full variable domain is KAGVTQTPRYLIKTRGQQVTLSCSPISGHRSVSWYQQTPGQGLQFLFEYFSETQRNKGNFPGRFSGRQFSNSRSEMNVSTLELGDSALYLCASSLDSSNSPLHFGNGTRLTVT.

This chain joins TRBV29-1 and TRBJ2-5; TRBD2 might be the D (5 bases). The ends were cut back, 1 base at V and 4 bases at J, with 10 bases in the middle. The CDR3 is 13 amino acids. Germline CDR1 is SQVTM and CDR2 is ANQGSEA. The CDR3 DNA is TGCAGCGTTGAAGGATACGGAGGAGAGACCCAGTACTTC. Translated: CSVEGYGGETQYF.

V is TRBV7-6 and J is TRBJ1-5, with 7 positions matching TRBD1. There are 15 residues in the CDR3. Germline V gives CDR1 SGHVS, CDR2 FNYEAQ. With V trimmed by 2 bases and J by 1 base, 2 bases remained unmatched. This chain's CDR3 is CASSLTGASNQPQHF. The DNA of the CDR3 is TGTGCCAGCAGCTTAACAGGGGCAAGCAATCAGCCCCAGCATTTT.

This clone occurred a few times. This chain joins TRBV7-2 and TRBJ1-5; D is possibly TRBD1 (6 bases). Germline-derived CDR1 and CDR2 are SGHTA and FQGNSA. The CDR3 length is 17 residues. The ends were cut back, 5 bases at V and 0 bases at J, with 17 bases in the middle. Here the CDR3 DNA reads TGTGCCAGCAGCCCAGGGAGAAGGACAGATAGCAATCAGCCCCAGCATTTT. This encodes CASSPGRRTDSNQPQHF.

V gene TRBV5-1 combines with J gene TRBJ1-5, with TRBD1 as a possible D gene (5 bases). The V end was cut by 0 bases, the J end by 6 bases, with 13 bases between. This CDR3 comprises 15 residues. Germline V gene sequence: CDR1 SGHRS, CDR2 YFSETQ. The CDR3 nucleotides are TGCGCCAGCAGCTTGGATGGGGGGGAGGTTCAGCCCCAGCATTTT. It translates to CASSLDGGEVQPQHF.

CDR3 nucleotides: TGTGCCAGCACCAAGACAGGGAGAGAGCAGTACTTC. This translates into CASTKTGREQYF. This chain links TRBV25-1 with TRBJ2-7, with 7 bases that match TRBD1. This CDR3 comprises 12 residues. The V gene end was trimmed by 7 bases and the J gene end by 7 bases; junction bases not matched to a gene: 7. Germline CDR1 reads MGHDK; CDR2 reads SYGVNS.

This chain links TRBV18 with TRBJ1-1, with TRBD1 matching 7 bases. The junction had 7 bases not matched to a gene; V was cut back by 9 bases and J by 3 bases. This CDR3 contains 13 residues. The germline CDR1 and CDR2 sequences are KGHSH and LQKENI. This CDR3 is CASRTQGDTEAFF. As DNA, the CDR3 is TGTGCCAGTCGCACTCAGGGGGACACTGAAGCTTTCTTT. Supplemented by reference TRBV18 and TRBJ1-1, the full variable domain reads NAGVMQNPRHLVRRRGQEARLRCSPMKGHSHVYWYRQLPEEGLKFMVYLQKENIIDESGMPKERFSAEFPKEGPSILRIQQVVRGDSAAYFCASRTQGDTEAFFGQGTRLTVV.

The chain carries TRBV5-1 and TRBJ2-5; 12 bases align to TRBD1. Losses at the gene ends were 0 bases for V and 5 bases for J; bases not matched to a gene: 5. CDR1 is SGHRS and CDR2 is YFSETQ in the germline V gene. The CDR3 has 16 amino acids. This CDR3 reads CASSLGGQGAGETQYF. The CDR3 DNA sequence: TGCGCCAGCAGCTTGGGGGGACAGGGGGCCGGGGAGACCCAGTACTTC.

The chain combines TRBV4-2 with TRBJ2-7, with D uncertain. This CDR3 is 13 amino acids long. V gave up 3 bases and J gave up 2 bases, with 8 bases separating them. Germline V gives CDR1 LGHNA, CDR2 YNFKEQ. CDR3 in amino acids: CASSHPLAYEQYF. In DNA, the CDR3 is TGTGCCAGCAGCCACCCCCTAGCCTACGAGCAGTACTTC.

The rearrangement joins TRBV7-3 to TRBJ2-1; TRBD1 is a possible D gene (5 bases). CDR3 length equals 15 residues. Trimming removed 2 bases from V and 3 bases from J, with 11 bases in between. Per the germline V gene, CDR1 is SGHTA and CDR2 is FQGTGA. Here the CDR3 DNA reads TGTGCCAGCAGCTTAGCTGTGACAGTCTACAATGAGCAGTTCTTC. It encodes CASSLAVTVYNEQFF. Full variable domain (remainder filled in from reference TRBV7-3 and TRBJ2-1): GAGVSQTPSNKVTEKGKYVELRCDPISGHTALYWYRQSLGQGPEFLIYFQGTGAADDSGLPNDRFFAVRPEGSVSTLKIQRTERGDSAVYLCASSLAVTVYNEQFFGPGTRLTVL.

The genes are TRBV5-1 and TRBJ2-7; tentatively, D is TRBD2 (5 bases). CDR1 SGHRS and CDR2 YFSETQ come from the germline V gene. The V gene lost 4 bases and the J gene lost 6 bases, with 8 bases spanning the gap. CDR3 length: 11 amino acids. CDR3 residues: CASSRGGEQYF. DNA for the CDR3: TGCGCCAGCAGCCGGGGTGGCGAGCAGTACTTC. Full variable domain (rest looked up from reference TRBV5-1 and TRBJ2-7): KAGVTQTPRYLIKTRGQQVTLSCSPISGHRSVSWYQQTPGQGLQFLFEYFSETQRNKGNFPGRFSGRQFSNSRSEMNVSTLELGDSALYLCASSRGGEQYFGPGTRLTVT.

This clone was recorded a few times. J is TRBJ2-1 and V is TRBV11-2, with a weak D call TRBD2 (5 bases). Germline-derived CDR1 and CDR2 are SGHAT and FQNNGV. V gave up 7 bases and J gave up 0 bases, with 13 bases separating them. The CDR3 contains 15 residues. This CDR3 is CASTKGVSSYNEQFF. DNA for the CDR3: TGTGCCAGCACCAAGGGAGTGAGCTCCTACAATGAGCAGTTCTTC.

In its sample, this clone was seen a few times. The chain couples TRBV5-4 to TRBJ1-2; a weak D match, TRBD1 (6 bases). Trimming took 4 bases from V and 1 from J, leaving 20 bases between them. The CDR3 is made up of 17 amino acids. The germline gives CDR1 SGHNT, CDR2 YYREEE (reference sequence). For the CDR3, the DNA is TGTGCCAGCAGCCACGGGGGGGGACAACAACTTAACTATGGCTACACCTTC. Amino acid sequence: CASSHGGGQQLNYGYTF.

V and J are TRBV7-2 and TRBJ2-5; D uncertain. The CDR3 loop spans 13 amino acids. Per germline, CDR1 SGHTA and CDR2 FQGNSA. The ends were cut back, 2 bases at V and 5 bases at J, with 9 bases in the middle. CDR3 in DNA: TGTGCCAGCAGCTTATCCCCTCTGGAGACCCAGTACTTC. Protein: CASSLSPLETQYF.

The chain couples TRBV23-1 to TRBJ1-5; 9 bases are a match to TRBD1. TRBV23-1 belongs to the ORF category, with a function that is uncertain. CDR3 length equals 13 residues. The J segment lost 3 bases and the V segment lost 8 bases, leaving 2 bases of the junction unmatched. CDR3 sequence (DNA): TGCGCCAGCGGGGACAGGGACAATCAGCCCCAGCATTTT. This encodes CASGDRDNQPQHF.

The chain links TRBV25-1 to TRBJ2-2; a weak D match, TRBD1 (6 bases). The V end was cut by 3 bases, the J end by 0 bases, with 8 bases between. Looked up from germline, CDR1 is MGHDK and CDR2 is SYGVNS. CDR3 length: 15 amino acids. In DNA form, the CDR3 reads TGTGCCAGCAGTGATCAGGGGCCGAACACCGGGGAGCTGTTTTTT. Protein sequence: CASSDQGPNTGELFF.

This clone was recorded only once. The chain carries TRBV6-1 and TRBJ1-1; maybe TRBD1 (6 bases). Germline loops: CDR1 MNHNS, CDR2 SASEGT. Trimming removed 2 bases at V and 2 bases at J, with 21 bases between. The CDR3 has 18 residues. DNA for the CDR3: TGTGCCAGCAGTGAATTACGTCAGGGGAGGGTTTTTAACACTGAAGCTTTCTTT. Translation: CASSELRQGRVFNTEAFF.

This chain joins TRBV11-2 and TRBJ2-7; TRBD2 matches at 9 bases. The length of the CDR3 is 13 residues. Germline values: CDR1 SGHAT, CDR2 FQNNGV. The V and J ends lost 6 bases and 2 bases, in that order; junction bases with no gene match: 2. The CDR3 DNA reads TGTGCCAGCAGGACTAGCGGACCCTACGAGCAGTACTTC. Translated: CASRTSGPYEQYF.